Listed below are T cell receptor beta chains from one sample, sequenced in a study of CD4+ T cells in melanoma. Libraries were prepared by immunoSEQ multiplex PCR; TCRdb keeps only in-frame clonotypes and omits some of them. The table has some 150,000 clones, roughly 91% seen once; the top ten hold about 1.6%. The receptor source for this set is a human donor with melanoma. The CDR3 runs from the conserved cysteine through the conserved F or W. The order of the fields is J gene, D gene, V gene, CDR3 protein. D genes are given only for firm matches.

j_gene: TRBJ1-1
d_gene: NA
v_gene: TRBV5-8
CDR3aa: CASSSGDSRNTEAFF

j_gene: TRBJ2-5
d_gene: TRBD2
v_gene: TRBV11-2
CDR3aa: CASSFPTTSGGEETQYF

j_gene: TRBJ1-4
d_gene: NA
v_gene: TRBV25-1
CDR3aa: CASPGGGFPNEKLFF

j_gene: TRBJ1-2
d_gene: TRBD1
v_gene: TRBV2
CDR3aa: CASSGGTGNPYGYTF

j_gene: TRBJ1-1
d_gene: NA
v_gene: TRBV4-1
CDR3aa: CASSQESLNTEAFF

j_gene: TRBJ2-7
d_gene: NA
v_gene: TRBV5-6
CDR3aa: CASSSPVGSYEQYF

j_gene: TRBJ2-3
d_gene: NA
v_gene: TRBV5-1
CDR3aa: CASRDGGLVTDTQYF

j_gene: TRBJ1-2
d_gene: NA
v_gene: TRBV6-5
CDR3aa: CASSYSMPGVNGYTF

j_gene: TRBJ2-1
d_gene: NA
v_gene: TRBV4-1
CDR3aa: CASSQEFLLGNYNEQFF

j_gene: TRBJ2-7
d_gene: TRBD1
v_gene: TRBV5-1
CDR3aa: CASSLARQGSEQYF

j_gene: TRBJ2-7
d_gene: TRBD1
v_gene: TRBV7-8
CDR3aa: CASSYRGKGDRNYEQYF

j_gene: TRBJ2-3
d_gene: NA
v_gene: TRBV19
CDR3aa: CASSIVNEDTQYF

j_gene: TRBJ2-5
d_gene: NA
v_gene: TRBV27
CDR3aa: CASSFGRGTQYF

j_gene: TRBJ1-4
d_gene: NA
v_gene: TRBV15
CDR3aa: CATSRGGSGDEKLFF

j_gene: TRBJ1-2
d_gene: NA
v_gene: TRBV2
CDR3aa: CASSETEGYTF

j_gene: TRBJ2-5
d_gene: NA
v_gene: TRBV5-4
CDR3aa: CASREAEYQETQYF

j_gene: TRBJ1-5
d_gene: TRBD1
v_gene: TRBV5-8
CDR3aa: CASSRIGQGETYSNQPQHF

j_gene: TRBJ2-5
d_gene: TRBD2
v_gene: TRBV6-1
CDR3aa: CASGSGAGVWYF

j_gene: TRBJ1-2
d_gene: NA
v_gene: TRBV12-2
CDR3aa: CASRLAVFQSGYTF

j_gene: TRBJ1-1
d_gene: TRBD1
v_gene: TRBV4-1
CDR3aa: CASSQSGTDMNTEAFF

j_gene: TRBJ1-1
d_gene: TRBD1
v_gene: TRBV10-3
CDR3aa: CAISGDSHNTEAFF

j_gene: TRBJ1-6
d_gene: NA
v_gene: TRBV7-9
CDR3aa: CASSLGPRQASPLHF

j_gene: TRBJ1-2
d_gene: NA
v_gene: TRBV27
CDR3aa: CASSLRDGVYGYTF

j_gene: TRBJ2-2
d_gene: TRBD1
v_gene: TRBV23-1
CDR3aa: CASTQGAQGGELFF

j_gene: TRBJ1-1
d_gene: TRBD1
v_gene: TRBV9
CDR3aa: CASSVTGEKRSEAFF

j_gene: TRBJ2-3
d_gene: NA
v_gene: TRBV6-5
CDR3aa: CASTVQAGMNTQYF

j_gene: TRBJ2-7
d_gene: NA
v_gene: TRBV25-1
CDR3aa: CASSEGGRKYF

j_gene: TRBJ2-5
d_gene: NA
v_gene: TRBV5-1
CDR3aa: CASSWGRGAQYF

j_gene: TRBJ2-4
d_gene: TRBD1
v_gene: TRBV2
CDR3aa: CASSGDRESVAKNIQYF

j_gene: TRBJ2-4
d_gene: TRBD2
v_gene: TRBV4-2
CDR3aa: CASSQMTSGLQNIQYF

j_gene: TRBJ1-1
d_gene: NA
v_gene: TRBV5-1
CDR3aa: CASAEGGFGAEAFF

j_gene: TRBJ2-2
d_gene: NA
v_gene: TRBV11-2
CDR3aa: CASSPWTTATNTGELFF

j_gene: TRBJ1-5
d_gene: NA
v_gene: TRBV6-1
CDR3aa: CASRGDASNQPQHF

j_gene: TRBJ1-1
d_gene: NA
v_gene: TRBV6-5
CDR3aa: CASSYRGSPAFF

j_gene: TRBJ2-1
d_gene: NA
v_gene: TRBV6-5
CDR3aa: CASSYRVSYNEQFF

j_gene: TRBJ1-5
d_gene: NA
v_gene: TRBV27
CDR3aa: CASSPAGVYSNQPQHF

j_gene: TRBJ1-3
d_gene: NA
v_gene: TRBV4-2
CDR3aa: CASSRDGTVGNTIYF

j_gene: TRBJ2-5
d_gene: TRBD2
v_gene: TRBV4-1
CDR3aa: CASSQGLAGLGTQYF

j_gene: TRBJ2-7
d_gene: NA
v_gene: TRBV6-1
CDR3aa: CASAQAGAGEQYF

j_gene: TRBJ2-2
d_gene: TRBD1
v_gene: TRBV7-9
CDR3aa: CASTPLETGATGELFF

j_gene: NA
d_gene: NA
v_gene: TRBV7-8
CDR3aa: CASSFLGAGKSSYEQYF

j_gene: TRBJ1-4
d_gene: NA
v_gene: TRBV6-5
CDR3aa: CASSYSTENEKLFF

j_gene: TRBJ2-2
d_gene: TRBD1
v_gene: TRBV5-4
CDR3aa: CASSQGDRDTGELFF

j_gene: TRBJ2-5
d_gene: TRBD1
v_gene: TRBV29-1
CDR3aa: CSVGDPYRGSQETQYF

j_gene: TRBJ1-1
d_gene: NA
v_gene: TRBV7-3
CDR3aa: CASSSGGPGEAFF

j_gene: TRBJ2-1
d_gene: NA
v_gene: TRBV6-1
CDR3aa: CASSESAFPYNEQFF

j_gene: TRBJ2-7
d_gene: TRBD1
v_gene: TRBV19
CDR3aa: CASSTIDRGFDEQYF

j_gene: TRBJ1-5
d_gene: NA
v_gene: TRBV5-1
CDR3aa: CASSLEAESQPQHF

j_gene: TRBJ2-5
d_gene: TRBD2
v_gene: TRBV9
CDR3aa: CASSAEGTSGGRRGETQYF

j_gene: TRBJ1-2
d_gene: NA
v_gene: TRBV2
CDR3aa: CASRGDQHYGYTF

j_gene: TRBJ1-2
d_gene: NA
v_gene: TRBV5-6
CDR3aa: CASRTSGVDGGYTF